These 6 T cell receptor beta chains came from one sample sequenced in a study of blood T cell repertoires in COVID-19. The data were produced by immunoSEQ multiplex PCR, yet TCRdb's version contains in-frame clones alone and is incomplete. Among 390,000 or so clones listed, around 90% were seen once. Sequencing was done on a sample of peripheral blood. These receptors came from a woman in her thirties with COVID-19, enrolled during active disease.

In its sample, this clone was seen once. The chain combines TRBV12-2 with TRBJ1-2. TRBV12-2 is shown as a pseudogene. This CDR3 has 11 residues. CDR3 residues: CASSINYGYTF. CDR3 DNA: TGTGCAAGTAGCATTAACTATGGCTACACCTTC.

This clone has just a few counts. The rearrangement links TRBV10-3 to TRBJ2-7, with 9 bases identical to TRBD1. The germline gives CDR1 ENHRY, CDR2 SYGVKD. J gave up 4 bases and V 0 bases, and 13 bases lay outside the gene matches. The CDR3 consists of 18 residues. CDR3 bases: TGTGCCATCAGTGAGTCTCCGGGACAGGGCCGGGTGGGATACGAGCAGTACTTC. Encoded protein: CAISESPGQGRVGYEQYF.

The chain links TRBV11-3 to TRBJ2-5; tentatively, D is TRBD2 (6 bases). V lost 3 bases to trimming and J lost 0 bases, with 8 bases between them. CDR1 is SGHNT and CDR2 is YENEEA in the germline V gene. The CDR3 has 14 residues. The DNA of the CDR3 is TGTGCCAGCAGCTTCATAGCGGACCAAGAGACCCAGTACTTC. It codes for CASSFIADQETQYF.

The V gene is TRBV6-5, the J gene TRBJ2-2; TRBD2 agrees at 7 bases. Germline V lookup: CDR1 MNHEY, CDR2 SVGAGI. The CDR3 is made up of 15 amino acids. The junction had 3 bases not matched to a gene; V was cut back by 2 bases and J by 3 bases. CDR3 sequence (DNA): TGTGCCAGCAGTTACACCAGCGGGGACACCGGGGAGCTGTTTTTT. Residues: CASSYTSGDTGELFF.

This clone was picked up one time. The gene calls are TRBV19 and TRBJ1-6; D is undetermined. CDR1 and CDR2 (germline): LNHDA, SQIVND (reference sequence). The CDR3 covers 16 residues. With 9 bases removed from V and 8 bases from J, the gap between germline ends came to 23 bases. The CDR3 protein is CASHLTSRGWDSPLHF. The CDR3 DNA reads as TGTGCCAGCCACCTTACATCCCGGGGATGGGATTCACCCCTCCACTTT.

This chain uses TRBV29-1 with TRBJ1-2; D is unclear. Germline V gene sequence: CDR1 SQVTM, CDR2 ANQGSEA. The CDR3 loop spans 12 amino acids. With 3 bases removed from V and 7 bases from J, the gap between germline ends came to 12 bases. The CDR3 coding sequence is TGCAGCGTTGAGCCCCTTCGGGGTGGCTACACCTTC. Residues: CSVEPLRGGYTF. Filled out from reference TRBV29-1 and TRBJ1-2, the complete variable domain reads SAVISQKPSRDICQRGTSLTIQCQVDSQVTMMFWYRQQPGQSLTLIATANQGSEATYESGFVIDKFPISRPNLTFSTLTVSNMSPEDSSIYLCSVEPLRGGYTFGSGTRLTVV.